These 14 T cell receptor beta chains share one sample of origin, sequenced in a study. Each CDR3 protein is one row after TCRdb ran MiXCR on the RT-PCR reads. Of more than 600,000 distinct CDR3 sequences in the sample, 12% to 15% were seen once. Sequenced material: memory CD4+ T cells from blood. These receptor sequences come from a female donor in good health, serving as a healthy control.

This clonotype was counted a few times. The rearrangement links TRBV3-1 to TRBJ2-3; 7 positions match TRBD2. V dropped 8 bases and J dropped 3; count of bases not matched to a gene: 5. Germline loops: CDR1 LGHDT, CDR2 YNNKEL (reference sequence). The CDR3 runs 13 residues. CDR3 nucleotide sequence: TGTGCCAGCGCGGGAGTAAGGACAGATACGCAGTATTTT. Its translation: CASAGVRTDTQYF.

This clonotype was counted many times. V and J are TRBV20-1 and TRBJ2-7, with D perhaps given as TRBD1 or TRBD2 (5 bases each). The CDR3 length is 15 residues. Germline loops: CDR1 DFQATT, CDR2 SNEGSKA (reference sequence). Trimming removed 5 bases at V and 4 bases at J, with 21 bases between. The CDR3 bases are TGCAGTGCTCCAGACACCAGGGTACCGGGGTACGAGCAGTACTTC. Protein sequence: CSAPDTRVPGYEQYF.

This clonotype appeared many times. Its ends do not fully match the called genes, so a read error is possible. This chain uses TRBV7-2 with TRBJ2-3; 10 bases are a match to TRBD2. CDR1 and CDR2 (germline): SGHTA, FQGNSA. This CDR3 is built from 11 residues. CDR3 DNA sequence: TGTGCCAGCAGCTTACTAGCGGGGGCCGCATTT. Its translation: CASSLLAGAAF.

The J gene is TRBJ1-2, the V gene TRBV6-2 or TRBV6-3; TRBD1 agrees at 7 bases. The CDR3 totals 12 residues. The germline CDR1 and CDR2 sequences are MNHEY and SVGEGT. Trimming at V came to 5 bases and at J to 8 bases, leaving 5 bases not matched to a gene. CDR3 amino acids: CASSRGLLGYTF. As DNA, the CDR3 is TGTGCCAGCAGTAGGGGGCTTCTCGGCTACACCTTC.

This clonotype was seen ten or more times. The chain links TRBV12-3 or TRBV12-4 to TRBJ1-2; D perhaps matches TRBD1 (5 bases). The CDR3 is made up of 15 amino acids. Trimming took 7 bases from V and 4 from J, leaving 19 bases between them. The CDR3 loop reads CASTPAGGSFYGYTF. The CDR3 bases are TGTGCCAGCACCCCCGCCGGGGGTTCCTTCTATGGCTACACCTTC.

The chain couples TRBV9 to TRBJ1-2, with D possibly being TRBD1 (6 bases). V lost 3 bases and J lost 0, with 12 bases in between. This CDR3 region has 15 residues. Germline V gives CDR1 SGDLS, CDR2 YYNGEE. As DNA, the CDR3 is TGTGCCAGCAGCGGTCGGGACATATCTAACTATGGCTACACCTTC. Translated: CASSGRDISNYGYTF.

The chain is built from TRBV27 and TRBJ2-5; 7 bases are a match to TRBD1. The CDR3 totals 15 residues. Germline V gene sequence: CDR1 MNHEY, CDR2 SMNVEV (reference sequence). V lost 4 bases and J lost 7; bases outside the gene matches: 12. The CDR3 sequence is CASSSTGTTVATQYF. Here the CDR3 DNA reads TGTGCCAGCAGTTCGACAGGGACGACGGTCGCGACCCAGTACTTC.

The count of this clonotype is one. The J gene is TRBJ2-5, the V gene TRBV14; 13 bases agree with TRBD2. Trimming cost V 1 base and J 0 bases; bases outside gene matches: 5. CDR1 and CDR2 from the germline V gene are SGHDN and FVKESK. This CDR3 comprises 18 residues. CDR3 DNA sequence: TGTGCCAGCAGCCAAGCCCGGACTAGCGGGGGACACCAAGAGACCCAGTACTTC. Encoded protein: CASSQARTSGGHQETQYF.

J is TRBJ2-1 and V is TRBV7-3; TRBD1 aligns across 7 bases. Trimming removed 5 bases from V and 13 bases from J; junction bases left unmatched: 14. Germline assignment: CDR1 SGHTA and CDR2 FQGTGA. The CDR3 loop spans 14 amino acids. CDR3: CASSGDGRGNDQFF. The CDR3 bases are TGTGCCAGCAGCGGTGACGGCAGGGGGAACGACCAGTTCTTC.

In its sample, this clonotype was seen many times. This sequence joins TRBV29-1 and TRBJ2-7; perhaps TRBD2 as D (5 bases). This CDR3 contains 13 residues. Germline CDR1 and CDR2: SQVTM and ANQGSEA. The V and J ends lost 2 bases and 9 bases respectively, with 17 bases between them. CDR3 region: CSVEYSGGTWQYF. DNA of the CDR3: TGCAGCGTTGAATACTCAGGAGGCACCTGGCAGTACTTC.

This clonotype was counted only a few times. This sequence joins TRBV12-3 or TRBV12-4 and TRBJ1-1; D is ambiguous. The CDR3 covers 14 residues. Trimming removed 3 bases at V and 4 bases at J, with 12 bases between. CDR3 residues: CASSFGGGSTEAFF. The CDR3 bases are TGTGCCAGCAGTTTTGGAGGCGGCTCCACTGAAGCTTTCTTT.

This clonotype was detected a few times. The chain couples TRBV12-3 or TRBV12-4 to TRBJ2-4; TRBD1 agrees at 7 bases. V trimming: 3 bases; J trimming: 7 bases; junction bases outside the gene matches: 3. The CDR3 spans 13 residues. As DNA, the CDR3 is TGTGCCAGCAGTTTGGAGGACAGGAACATTCAGTACTTC. It is translated as CASSLEDRNIQYF.

The sample holds many counts of this clonotype. J is TRBJ1-1 and V is TRBV9; TRBD1 aligns across 7 bases. Losses at the gene ends were 5 bases for V and 5 bases for J; bases not matched to a gene: 6. There are 13 residues in the CDR3. Germline lookup yields CDR1 SGDLS and CDR2 YYNGEE. The CDR3 DNA follows: TGTGCCAGCAGTAAGACAGGGTTGACTGAAGCTTTCTTT. Translating gives CASSKTGLTEAFF. Looking up the rest from reference TRBV9 and TRBJ1-1 gives the full variable domain: DSGVTQTPKHLITATGQRVTLRCSPRSGDLSVYWYQQSLDQGLQFLIQYYNGEERAKGNILERFSAQQFPDLHSELNLSSLELGDSALYFCASSKTGLTEAFFGQGTRLTVV.

The gene calls are TRBV28 and TRBJ2-2, with 11 bases aligning to TRBD2. Trimming took 6 bases from V and 7 from J; bases not matched to a gene: 10. There are 16 residues in the CDR3. Per the germline V gene, CDR1 is MDHEN and CDR2 is SYDVKM. CDR3 nucleotide sequence: TGTGCCAGCAGACCAACTAGCGGGAGTAGGGGCGGGGAGCTGTTTTTT. Its protein product is CASRPTSGSRGGELFF.